This is a list of T cell receptor beta chains from one sample in a study of early T cells in non-severe SARS-CoV-2 infection. From the 5' RACE reads, TCRdb called clonotypes with MiXCR, one entry per CDR3 protein. The sample lists 50,000 to 70,000 distinct CDR3 sequences, about 6% seen once, with roughly 3.5% in the top ten. The sequences come from whole blood, collected at baseline. Receptor source: an adult who was a healthcare worker with PCR-confirmed SARS-CoV-2 infection or an uninfected control (not recorded which). CDR3s include the opening cysteine and the closing phenylalanine or tryptophan. A D gene is named only where the DNA matches it firmly. Clone size is shown for a subset of rows, as once, few, many or a class of expanded clone.

TRBJ2-7 . TRBV14 many TGTGCCAGCAGCCAAGGACAAGAGTACTCCTACGAGCAGTACTTC CASSQGQEYSYEQYF
TRBJ1-5 . TRBV15 . TGTGCCACCAGCACCCGCCTTGGGGATCAGCCCCAGCATTTT CATSTRLGDQPQHF
TRBJ2-1 TRBD2 TRBV6-5 many TGTGCCAGCAGTTATAGCCTAGCGGGGGCCTACAATGAGCAGTTCTTC CASSYSLAGAYNEQFF
TRBJ2-1 . TRBV2 . TGTGCCAGCAGTGAAGCGGAGGGGCTGGGTAATGAGCAGTTCTTC CASSEAEGLGNEQFF
TRBJ1-2 . TRBV6-1 . TGTGCCAGCAGTGGTCTCCGGGAGGTAGGCTATGGCTACACCTTC CASSGLREVGYGYTF
TRBJ2-3 . TRBV28 . TGTGCCAGCAGTAGCGCACAGGAGAGCACAGATACGCAGTATTTT CASSSAQESTDTQYF
TRBJ2-5 . TRBV28 . TGTGCCAGCAGTTTCTCGGGAGCGGTGGAGACCCAGTACTTC CASSFSGAVETQYF
TRBJ2-3 TRBD1 TRBV4-3 . TGCGCCAGCAGCCGCCAGGCGGACAGGGGCACAGATACGCAGTATTTT CASSRQADRGTDTQYF
TRBJ2-1 TRBD2 TRBV3-1 . TGTGCCAGCAGCCAACTTACTAGCGGGAGTGTGTTCTTC CASSQLTSGSVFF
TRBJ2-7 TRBD1 TRBV11-2 many TGTGCCAGCAGCTTAGCGCGGGGGACAGGGGGCTTCGAGCAGTACTTC CASSLARGTGGFEQYF
TRBJ2-7 TRBD2 TRBV5-5 few TGTGCCAGCAGCTTCGCTAGCGGGTACTACGAGCAGTACTTC CASSFASGYYEQYF
TRBJ2-7 TRBD2 TRBV20-1 . TGCAGTGCTAGAGGGGAGGGTTACCGGGAGCAGTACTTC CSARGEGYREQYF
TRBJ2-7 . TRBV20-1 many TGCAGTGCTAACCCGGACACTCACTCCTACGAGCAGTACTTC CSANPDTHSYEQYF
TRBJ2-7 . TRBV20-1 few TGCAGTGCCCACATTCAAACAGGGCCCTACGAGCAGTACTTC CSAHIQTGPYEQYF